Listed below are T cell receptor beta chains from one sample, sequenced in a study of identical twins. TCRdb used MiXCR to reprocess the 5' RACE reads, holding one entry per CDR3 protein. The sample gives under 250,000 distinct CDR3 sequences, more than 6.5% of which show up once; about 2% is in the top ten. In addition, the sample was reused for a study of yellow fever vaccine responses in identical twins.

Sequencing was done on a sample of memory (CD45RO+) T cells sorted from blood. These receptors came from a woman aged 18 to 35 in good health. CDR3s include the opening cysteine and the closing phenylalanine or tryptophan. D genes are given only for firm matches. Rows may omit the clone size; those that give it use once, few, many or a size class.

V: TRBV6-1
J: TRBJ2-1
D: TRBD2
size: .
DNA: TGTGCCAGCAGTGAGGGCACTAGCGGGGCCAATGAGCAGTTCTTC
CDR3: CASSEGTSGANEQFF

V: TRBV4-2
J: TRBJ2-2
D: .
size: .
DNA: TGTGCCAGCAGCCAAGTCGGAAGGGGCGGGGAGCTGTTTTTT
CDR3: CASSQVGRGGELFF

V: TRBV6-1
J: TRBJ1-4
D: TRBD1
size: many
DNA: TGTGCCAGCAGTAGACAGGGCGGTGGAGAAAAACTGTTTTTT
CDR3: CASSRQGGGEKLFF

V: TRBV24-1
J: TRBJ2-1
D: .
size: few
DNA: TGTGCCACCAGTGACCCTAGACTGGCGAGCTCCTACAATGAGCAGTTCTTC
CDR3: CATSDPRLASSYNEQFF

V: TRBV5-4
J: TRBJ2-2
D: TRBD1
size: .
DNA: TGTGCCAGCAGCTCGGCACAGGGGATCTACGGGGAGCTGTTTTTT
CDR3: CASSSAQGIYGELFF

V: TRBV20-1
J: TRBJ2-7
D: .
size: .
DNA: TGCAGTGCTAGCCTAGTGGGGAGGTCCTACGAGCAGTACTTC
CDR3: CSASLVGRSYEQYF

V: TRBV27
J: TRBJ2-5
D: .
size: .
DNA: TGTGCCAGCAGTCCCTCCCTCGCGGGACGGGGGGAGACCCAGTACTTC
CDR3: CASSPSLAGRGETQYF

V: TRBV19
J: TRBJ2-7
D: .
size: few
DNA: TGTGCCAGTAGTAATTTGAACGAGCAGTACTTC
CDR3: CASSNLNEQYF

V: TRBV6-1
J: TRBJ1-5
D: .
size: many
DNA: TGTGCCAGCAGGATAGGGGTGGGTGATCAGCCCCAGCATTTT
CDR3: CASRIGVGDQPQHF

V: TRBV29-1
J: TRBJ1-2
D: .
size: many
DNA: TGCAGCGTTCCAGGGTCGTACTATGGCTACACCTTC
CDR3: CSVPGSYYGYTF

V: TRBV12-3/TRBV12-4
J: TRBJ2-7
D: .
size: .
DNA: TGTGCCAGCAGTTTAGGGTTCGGTTCGGGAGACGTCCCCTACGAGCAGTACTTC
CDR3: CASSLGFGSGDVPYEQYF

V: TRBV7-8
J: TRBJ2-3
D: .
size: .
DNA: TGTGCCAGCAGCTCGTTAGGTGGGACGCAGTATTTT
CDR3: CASSSLGGTQYF

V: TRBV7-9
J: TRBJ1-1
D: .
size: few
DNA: TGTGCCAGCAGCGCAGGATTATATGCTTTCTTT
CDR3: CASSAGLYAFF

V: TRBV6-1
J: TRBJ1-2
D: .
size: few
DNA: TGTGCCAGCAGTGAAAGCCAGGGCTATGGCTACACCTTC
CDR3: CASSESQGYGYTF

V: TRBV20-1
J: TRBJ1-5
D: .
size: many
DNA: TGCAGTGCTAGATCAGCGGGACGGACGAGCAATCAGCCCCAGCATTTT
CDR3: CSARSAGRTSNQPQHF

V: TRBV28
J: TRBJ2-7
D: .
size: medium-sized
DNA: TGTGCCAGCAGTACCGGAGGCGGTTGGGAGCAGTACTTC
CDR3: CASSTGGGWEQYF

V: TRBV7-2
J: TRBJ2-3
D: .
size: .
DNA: TGTGCCAGCAGCTTAGCGGGGGGGCTCATCCTCACAGATACGCAGTATTTT
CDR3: CASSLAGGLILTDTQYF

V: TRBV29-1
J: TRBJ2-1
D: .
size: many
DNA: TGCAGCATACTATTAAGACTCTCCCAAAATGAGCAGTTCTTC
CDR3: CSILLRLSQNEQFF

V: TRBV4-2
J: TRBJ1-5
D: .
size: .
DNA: TGTGCCAGCAGCCCTCGGGTTAGGAGCAATCAGCCCCAGCATTTT
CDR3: CASSPRVRSNQPQHF

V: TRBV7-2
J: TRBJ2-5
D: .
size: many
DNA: TGTGCCAGCAGCCCCTCGGGTAATCTAGGAACCCAGTACTTC
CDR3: CASSPSGNLGTQYF

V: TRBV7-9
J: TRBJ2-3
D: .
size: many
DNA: TGTGCCAGCAGCTCCGGGGGGCCTAGCACAGATACGCAGTATTTT
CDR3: CASSSGGPSTDTQYF

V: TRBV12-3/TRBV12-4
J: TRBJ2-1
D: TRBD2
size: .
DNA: TGTGCCAGCAGTTTTTGGACTAGCGCCGGGCCTGAGCAGTTCTTC
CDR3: CASSFWTSAGPEQFF

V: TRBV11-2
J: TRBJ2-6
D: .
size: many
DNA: TGTGCCAGCAGCTTTAACCCCAACGTCCTGACTTTC
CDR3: CASSFNPNVLTF

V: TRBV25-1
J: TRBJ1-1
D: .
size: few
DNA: TGTGCCAGCAGTACGAAGGGGGTGGGAAACACTGAAGCTTTCTTT
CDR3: CASSTKGVGNTEAFF

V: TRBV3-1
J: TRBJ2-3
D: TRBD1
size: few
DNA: TGTGCCAGCAGCCTCTGGGACAGGGAGGAAGATACGCAGTATTTT
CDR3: CASSLWDREEDTQYF

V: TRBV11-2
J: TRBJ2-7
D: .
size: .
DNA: TGTGCCAGCAGCTCCGACCTCGCACCCCCCAACTTC
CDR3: CASSSDLAPPNF

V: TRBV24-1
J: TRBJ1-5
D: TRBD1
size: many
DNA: TGTGCCACCAGTGATCCCGGGACAGGTAGCAATCAGCCCCAGCATTTT
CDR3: CATSDPGTGSNQPQHF

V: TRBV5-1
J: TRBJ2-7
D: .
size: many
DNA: TGCGCCAGCAGCTTGCCAGGGGTGGGCGAGCAGTACTTC
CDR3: CASSLPGVGEQYF

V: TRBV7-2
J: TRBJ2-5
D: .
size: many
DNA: TGTGCCAGCAGCTCCAGGGTATTGCAAGAGACCCAGTACTTC
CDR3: CASSSRVLQETQYF

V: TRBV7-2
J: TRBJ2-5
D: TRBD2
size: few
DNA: TGTGCCAGCAGCTCCCGGACTAGCGGGGGACAAGAGACCCAGTACTTC
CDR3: CASSSRTSGGQETQYF

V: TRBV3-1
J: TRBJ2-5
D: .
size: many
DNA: TGTGCCAGCAGCCAAGGAGGCCCCCCCCGGCCCCAGTACTTC
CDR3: CASSQGGPPRPQYF

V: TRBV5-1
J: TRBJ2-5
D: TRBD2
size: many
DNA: TGCGCCAGCAGCATAAAACCCCTAGCGGGAGTTGGAGAGACCCAGTACTTC
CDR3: CASSIKPLAGVGETQYF

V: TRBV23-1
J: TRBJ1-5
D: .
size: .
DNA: TGCGCCAGACCGATCCTCACGAACAATCAGCCCCAGCATTTT
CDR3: CARPILTNNQPQHF

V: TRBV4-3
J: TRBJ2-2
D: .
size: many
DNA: TGCGCCAGCAGCCAAATGCCCGACACCGGGGAGCTGTTTTTT
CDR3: CASSQMPDTGELFF

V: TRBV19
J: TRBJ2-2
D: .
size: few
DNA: TGTGCCAGCCATGCCCCGAACACCGGGGAGCTGTTTTTT
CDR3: CASHAPNTGELFF

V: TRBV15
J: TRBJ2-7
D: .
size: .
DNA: TGTGCCACCAGCAGAGGAGTCAGTCCCTACGAGCAGTACTTC
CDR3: CATSRGVSPYEQYF

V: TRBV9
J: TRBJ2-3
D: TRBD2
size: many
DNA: TGTGCCAGCAGCCCCCATGGGCGGGAGGTTCGTACAGATACGCAGTATTTT
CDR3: CASSPHGREVRTDTQYF

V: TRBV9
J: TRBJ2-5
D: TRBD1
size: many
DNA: TGTGCCAGCAGCGTAATGGGACAGAGCCAAGAGACCCAGTACTTC
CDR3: CASSVMGQSQETQYF

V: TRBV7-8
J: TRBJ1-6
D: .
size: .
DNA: TGTGCCAGCAGCCCTTCCCTAAGGGGCTTATATAATTCACCCCTCCACTTT
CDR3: CASSPSLRGLYNSPLHF